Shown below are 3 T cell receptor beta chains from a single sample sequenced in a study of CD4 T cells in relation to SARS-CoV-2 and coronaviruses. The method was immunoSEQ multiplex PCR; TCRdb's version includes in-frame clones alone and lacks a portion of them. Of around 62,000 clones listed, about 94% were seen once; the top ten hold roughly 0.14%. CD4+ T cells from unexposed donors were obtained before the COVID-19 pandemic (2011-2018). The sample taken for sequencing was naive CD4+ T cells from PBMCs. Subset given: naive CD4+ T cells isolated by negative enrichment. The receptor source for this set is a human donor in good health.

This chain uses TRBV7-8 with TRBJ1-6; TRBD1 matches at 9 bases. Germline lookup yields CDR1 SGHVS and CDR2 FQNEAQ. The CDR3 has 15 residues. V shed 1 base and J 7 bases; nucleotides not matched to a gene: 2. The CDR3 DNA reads TGTGCCAGCAGCTTAGACGGGACAGGGAATTCACCCCTCCACTTT. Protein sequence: CASSLDGTGNSPLHF.

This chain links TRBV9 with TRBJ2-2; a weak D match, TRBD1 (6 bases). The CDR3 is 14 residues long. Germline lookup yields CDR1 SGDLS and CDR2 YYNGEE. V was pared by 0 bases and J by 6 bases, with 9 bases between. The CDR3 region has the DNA TGTGCCAGCAGCGTAGTGGGGGCTGCCGGGGAGCTGTTTTTT. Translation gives CASSVVGAAGELFF.

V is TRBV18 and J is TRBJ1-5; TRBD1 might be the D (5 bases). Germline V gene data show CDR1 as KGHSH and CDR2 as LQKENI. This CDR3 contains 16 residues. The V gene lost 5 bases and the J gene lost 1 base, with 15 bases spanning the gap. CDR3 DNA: TGTGCCAGCTCAGGACGCGGGGGTTGGAGCAATCAGCCCCAGCATTTT. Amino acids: CASSGRGGWSNQPQHF.